A selection of T cell receptor beta chains follows, all from one sample in a study of T cell changes during pregnancy in multiple sclerosis. TCRdb's copy holds only in-frame clones and misses some; the assay was immunoSEQ multiplex PCR. Among 70,000 to 80,000 clones, just under 95% were seen once, and the ten largest hold 1%. The sequenced sample was peripheral blood, obtained in the first trimester of pregnancy. All receptors derive from a female donor with multiple sclerosis, enrolled in a pregnancy study. Both conserved end residues are part of each CDR3. Each record gives: clone size, D gene, J gene, V gene, CDR3 DNA, CDR3 protein. A D gene is named only where the DNA matches it firmly. Not every row has a clone size; where given, it reads once, few, many or a size class.

>-|TRBD2|TRBJ2-2|TRBV6-1
TGTGCCAGCATGGGCGGGAGTTACACCGGGGAGCTGTTTTTT
CASMGGSYTGELFF
>once|TRBD2|TRBJ2-1|TRBV7-2
TGTGCCAGCAGCTTAGCTAACGGGAGGCGGTGGGATGAGCAGTTCTTC
CASSLANGRRWDEQFF
>-|-|TRBJ2-1|TRBV12-2
TGTGCAAGTCGTGAGCAGCGGGGGCATTACAATGAGCAGTTCTTC
CASREQRGHYNEQFF
>many|TRBD1|TRBJ2-2|TRBV18
TGTGCCAGCTCACCACCGCACAGGGGGCCGGCCGGGGAGCTGTTTTTT
CASSPPHRGPAGELFF
>-|TRBD1|TRBJ1-2|TRBV15
TGTGCCACCAGCAGAGCGGGACAGGTCTATGGCTACACCTTC
CATSRAGQVYGYTF
>-|-|TRBJ1-1|TRBV25-1
TGTGCCAGCAGCGGGGGGCAAAACACTGAAGCTTTCTTT
CASSGGQNTEAFF
>-|-|TRBJ2-5|TRBV28
TGTGCCACCCTTCGGCGGGGTATTAGGGAGACCCAGTACTTC
CATLRRGIRETQYF
>-|-|TRBJ1-3|TRBV9
TGTGCCAGCAGCGTAGGAGCAGGGCTGGGAAACACCATATATTTT
CASSVGAGLGNTIYF
>-|-|TRBJ2-1|TRBV5-1
TGCGCCAGCAGCTTGATGGGGCGTCCTGAGCAGTTCTTC
CASSLMGRPEQFF
>-|-|TRBJ1-2|TRBV6-5
TGTGCCAGCAGGCCGCTTCCCAGAGGCAATGGCTACACCTTC
CASRPLPRGNGYTF
>-|-|TRBJ1-1|TRBV6-5
TGTGCCAGCAGTTACTCGGGAGGGTCCGACACTGAAGCTTTCTTT
CASSYSGGSDTEAFF
>-|-|TRBJ2-7|TRBV6-6
TGTGCCAGCAGTTCCCACGAATCTAACTACGAGCAGTACTTC
CASSSHESNYEQYF
>-|-|TRBJ1-6|TRBV6-1
TGTGCCAGCGGGAGGAGCTCCTATAATTCACCCCTCCACTTT
CASGRSSYNSPLHF
>-|-|TRBJ2-5|TRBV10-3
TGTGCCATCAGTAAGGGAGGAGAGACCCAGTACTTC
CAISKGGETQYF
>-|-|TRBJ1-5|TRBV5-5
TGTGCCAGCAGCCCGGGAGGGGCGGGTCAGCCCCAGCATTTT
CASSPGGAGQPQHF
>-|-|TRBJ2-7|TRBV7-9
TGTGCCAGCAGCCCCCACCTAGCGCCCGCCTACGAGCAGTACTTC
CASSPHLAPAYEQYF
>-|-|TRBJ2-1|TRBV7-8
TGTGCCAGCAGCTTATTCGGAGCTGCAAGCTCCTACAATGAGCAGTTCTTC
CASSLFGAASSYNEQFF
>-|TRBD1|TRBJ1-1|TRBV5-8
TGTGCCAGCAGCTTTCCAGGGGGTCTCACTGAAGCTTTCTTT
CASSFPGGLTEAFF
>-|-|TRBJ1-3|TRBV6-1
TGTGCCAGCAGTCCTCGACACTCTGGAAACACCATATATTTT
CASSPRHSGNTIYF
>-|TRBD1|TRBJ1-1|TRBV6-5
TGTGCCAGCAGTTGGGACAGAACGTTGAACACTGAAGCTTTCTTT
CASSWDRTLNTEAFF
>-|-|TRBJ2-3|TRBV2
TGTGCCACATCCACGGAGGGTACGCAGTATTTT
CATSTEGTQYF
>-|TRBD1|TRBJ1-1|TRBV7-9
TGTGCCAGCAGCCCAACAGGGGCCGCTGAAGCTTTCTTT
CASSPTGAAEAFF
>-|-|TRBJ2-1|TRBV6-6
TGTGCCAGCAGTAGCCCTCAGGTGAACAATGAGCAGTTCTTC
CASSSPQVNNEQFF
>-|-|TRBJ2-5|TRBV7-8
TGTGCCAGCAGCCGAGGGGAGACCCAGTACTTC
CASSRGETQYF
>-|-|TRBJ2-4|TRBV5-1
TGCGCCAGCAACCCGGGGGACAGAAAAAACATTCAGTACTTC
CASNPGDRKNIQYF
>-|-|TRBJ2-1|TRBV6-6
TGTGCCAGCACCCTAGATTTCCGATCCAAGGATGAGCAGTTCTTC
CASTLDFRSKDEQFF
>once|TRBD2|TRBJ2-3|TRBV5-1
TGCGCCAGCAGCGGCGGGAGAGGGGCAGATACGCAGTATTTT
CASSGGRGADTQYF
>-|TRBD2|TRBJ2-7|TRBV27
TGTGCCAGCAGTTATCGACTAGCGGGAGTCACATACGAGCAGTACTTC
CASSYRLAGVTYEQYF
>-|-|TRBJ2-3|TRBV6-8
TGTGCCGTCAGACAGGCACTTCAGACAGATACGCAGTATTTT
CAVRQALQTDTQYF
>-|TRBD2|TRBJ2-1|TRBV5-1
TGCGCCAGCAGCTGGGATCTAGCGGCCTACAATGAGCAGTTCTTC
CASSWDLAAYNEQFF
>-|TRBD2|TRBJ2-1|TRBV5-4
TGTGCCAGCAGATCGATGACTAGCGGGGGGACCCGGCGCAATGAGCAGTTCTTC
CASRSMTSGGTRRNEQFF
>-|TRBD2|TRBJ2-1|TRBV5-1
TGCGCCAGCAGCGACCCGGGACTAGCTCAGTTCTTC
CASSDPGLAQFF
>-|-|TRBJ1-1|TRBV11-2
TGTGCCAGCAGCTTAGACCCTCGGACTGAAGCTTTCTTT
CASSLDPRTEAFF
>-|-|TRBJ1-2|TRBV5-1
TGCGCCAGCAGCTTGGGCCAGAACGTCCGTTCTAACTATGGCTACACCTTC
CASSLGQNVRSNYGYTF
>-|-|TRBJ2-1|TRBV15
TGTGCCACCAGCAGAGTACGGGTAGCGGATGAGCAGTTCTTC
CATSRVRVADEQFF
>-|TRBD2|TRBJ2-5|TRBV7-9
TGTGCCAGCAGCTTCCGACTAGCGGGGGCGCAGTACTTC
CASSFRLAGAQYF
>-|TRBD2|TRBJ2-3|TRBV7-9
TGTGCCAGCAGTCCAAAGCGGGGCTCAACTAGCACAGATACGCAGTATTTT
CASSPKRGSTSTDTQYF
>once|-|TRBJ1-1|TRBV5-1
TGCGCCAGCAGCTTGGACGGGAGTGAAGCTTTCTTT
CASSLDGSEAFF
>-|TRBD2|TRBJ2-1|TRBV27
TGTGCCAGCAGTTTAGCTTCTAGCGGCTCCTACAATGAGCAGTTCTTC
CASSLASSGSYNEQFF
>-|TRBD2|TRBJ2-7|TRBV11-2
TGTGCCAGCAGCTCCCGAGGGAGGGGAACAGATTACGAGCAGTACTTC
CASSSRGRGTDYEQYF
>-|-|TRBJ2-2|TRBV12-5
TGTGCTAGTGGTTTGTCAGCGAACACCGGGGAGCTGTTTTTT
CASGLSANTGELFF
>-|TRBD1|TRBJ1-4|TRBV5-1
TGCGCCAGCAGCCCCACAGAGGGGGCTACTAATGAAAAACTGTTTTTT
CASSPTEGATNEKLFF
>-|-|TRBJ1-3|TRBV4-2
TGTGCCAGCAGCTCCCGGGACTCCGGCGGCTCTGGAAACACCATATATTTT
CASSSRDSGGSGNTIYF
>-|TRBD1|TRBJ2-7|TRBV28
TGTGCCAGCAGTTTCCTGGGTACAGGGGGCTACGAGCAGTACTTC
CASSFLGTGGYEQYF
>-|-|TRBJ2-3|TRBV6-5
TGTGCCAGCAGTTACGGTAGTCATAGCACAGATACGCAGTATTTT
CASSYGSHSTDTQYF
>-|-|TRBJ1-2|TRBV7-9
TGTGCCAGCAGCTTAGCGGGCGGGAACTATGGCTACACCTTC
CASSLAGGNYGYTF
>-|-|TRBJ1-5|TRBV5-1
TGCGCCAGCAGCTTCAGGGATAGCAATCAGCCCCAGCATTTT
CASSFRDSNQPQHF
>once|TRBD2|TRBJ2-1|TRBV7-8
TGTGCCAGCAGCTCACGGACTAGCGGGGGGGGCAATGAGCAGTTCTTC
CASSSRTSGGGNEQFF
>few|-|TRBJ2-7|TRBV6-1
TGTGCCAGCATTAGCCCCAGTCCCTACGAGCAGTACTTC
CASISPSPYEQYF
>-|-|TRBJ2-7|TRBV19
TGTGCCAGTAGTATAGTGTTCGACACGGCCTACGAGCAGTACTTC
CASSIVFDTAYEQYF
>-|-|TRBJ2-1|TRBV5-1
TGCGCCAGCAGTACAAGCGTTCGGAATGAGCAGTTCTTC
CASSTSVRNEQFF
>-|TRBD1|TRBJ1-3|TRBV7-2
TGTGCCAGCAGCCTAAACACAGGGGGTTCTGGAAACACCATATATTTT
CASSLNTGGSGNTIYF
>once|-|TRBJ2-7|TRBV11-2
TGTGCCAGCAGCTTAGAGAGGCTAGTCGGCGAGCAGTACTTC
CASSLERLVGEQYF
>-|-|TRBJ2-3|TRBV4-1
TGCGCCAGCAGCCACCTCCGAGATACGCAGTATTTT
CASSHLRDTQYF
>-|-|TRBJ2-1|TRBV5-4
TGTGCCAGCAGCTTGGCCTTGGCACCTGCGGGAAATGAGCAGTTCTTC
CASSLALAPAGNEQFF
>-|TRBD2|TRBJ2-7|TRBV9
TGTGCCAGCAGCGTAGTCGGGGCTAGCGGGTTGCACGAGCAGTACTTC
CASSVVGASGLHEQYF
>-|-|TRBJ1-5|TRBV19
TGTGCCAGTAGTACGCATTCAGGCCTGGGGAGGGGATATAGCAATCAGCCCCAGCATTTT
CASSTHSGLGRGYSNQPQHF
>-|-|TRBJ2-1|TRBV5-5
TGTGCCAGCAGCCTGAGTAGTAGCAATGAGCAGTTCTTC
CASSLSSSNEQFF
>-|TRBD1|TRBJ1-2|TRBV5-8
TGTGCCAGCAGCTTAACCGACAGGGTCCCCTATGGCTACACCTTC
CASSLTDRVPYGYTF
>-|TRBD1|TRBJ1-4|TRBV9
TGTGCCAGCAGCTGGCGGACAGGGAATAATGAAAAACTGTTTTTT
CASSWRTGNNEKLFF